A selection of T cell receptor beta chains follows, all from one sample in a study of early T cells in non-severe SARS-CoV-2 infection. TCRdb passed the 5' RACE reads through MiXCR, listing each CDR3 protein once. The repertoire holds approximately 70,000 distinct CDR3 sequences, with roughly 13% as singletons. The sample consisted of whole blood. Receptors were obtained from an adult who was a healthcare worker with PCR-confirmed SARS-CoV-2 infection or an uninfected control (not recorded which). CDR3s include the opening cysteine and the closing phenylalanine or tryptophan. Each record gives: clone size, J gene, V gene, D gene, CDR3 DNA, CDR3 protein. D genes are given only for firm matches. The size field is filled for only some rows; it gives once, few, many or a size class.

clone size: .; J gene: TRBJ1-3; V gene: TRBV7-3; D gene: .; CDR3 DNA: TGTGCCAGCAGCCGTGGGGCCTCTGGAAACACCATATATTTT; CDR3 protein: CASSRGASGNTIYF
clone size: many; J gene: TRBJ2-5; V gene: TRBV11-2; D gene: TRBD1; CDR3 DNA: TGTGCCAGCAGCATCGGGACAGAAGAGACCCAGTACTTC; CDR3 protein: CASSIGTEETQYF
clone size: many; J gene: TRBJ2-7; V gene: TRBV13; D gene: .; CDR3 DNA: TGTGCCAGCCGGGACAGCCTTAGCGGGAAGACCTACGAGCAGTACTTC; CDR3 protein: CASRDSLSGKTYEQYF
clone size: many; J gene: TRBJ1-2; V gene: TRBV13; D gene: TRBD1; CDR3 DNA: TGTGCCAGCAGCTCAAAGACAGGGGGCCATTATGGCTACACCTTC; CDR3 protein: CASSSKTGGHYGYTF
clone size: many; J gene: TRBJ2-5; V gene: TRBV29-1; D gene: TRBD2; CDR3 DNA: TGCAGCGTTGCGGGACTAGCGGGGGGGGCGGAGACCCAGTACTTC; CDR3 protein: CSVAGLAGGAETQYF
clone size: few; J gene: TRBJ2-5; V gene: TRBV7-2; D gene: TRBD1; CDR3 DNA: TGTGCCAGCAGCCTTAGGCTGACAGGGCAAGAGACCCAGTACTTC; CDR3 protein: CASSLRLTGQETQYF
clone size: many; J gene: TRBJ2-1; V gene: TRBV3-1; D gene: .; CDR3 DNA: TGTGCCAGCAGCCAAACCCGACAGGTCGCCTCCTACAATGAGCAGTTCTTC; CDR3 protein: CASSQTRQVASYNEQFF
clone size: .; J gene: TRBJ1-2; V gene: TRBV11-2; D gene: .; CDR3 DNA: TGTGCCAGCAGCTTAGACGGAACAGGGTACTATGGCTACACCTTC; CDR3 protein: CASSLDGTGYYGYTF
clone size: many; J gene: TRBJ2-2; V gene: TRBV4-2; D gene: .; CDR3 DNA: TGTGCCAGCAGCCCCACAAGGGCCACCGGGGAGCTGTTTTTT; CDR3 protein: CASSPTRATGELFF
clone size: many; J gene: TRBJ1-6; V gene: TRBV7-2; D gene: .; CDR3 DNA: TGTGCCAGCAGCCCCATCCTTTATAATTCACCCCTCCACTTT; CDR3 protein: CASSPILYNSPLHF
clone size: once; J gene: TRBJ2-4; V gene: TRBV28; D gene: .; CDR3 DNA: TGTGCCAGCAGCCCGGATAGCATTCAGTACTTC; CDR3 protein: CASSPDSIQYF
clone size: .; J gene: TRBJ1-5; V gene: TRBV18; D gene: .; CDR3 DNA: TGTGCCAGCTCAGGGGCCGAGAATCAGCCCCAGCATTTT; CDR3 protein: CASSGAENQPQHF
clone size: few; J gene: TRBJ2-5; V gene: TRBV7-2; D gene: TRBD2; CDR3 DNA: TGTGCCAGCAGCACAAGGGCGGGAGGAGAGACCCAGTACTTC; CDR3 protein: CASSTRAGGETQYF
clone size: few; J gene: TRBJ2-7; V gene: TRBV11-3; D gene: .; CDR3 DNA: TGTGCCAGCAGCTCAGCTCAGCGAAGGTGGAACGAGCAGTACTTC; CDR3 protein: CASSSAQRRWNEQYF
clone size: many; J gene: TRBJ2-6; V gene: TRBV6-5; D gene: TRBD1; CDR3 DNA: TGTGCCAGCAGTAAGGACAGGGGCTCAACTGGGGCCAACGTCCTGACTTTC; CDR3 protein: CASSKDRGSTGANVLTF
clone size: many; J gene: TRBJ2-1; V gene: TRBV5-1; D gene: .; CDR3 DNA: TGCGCCAGCAGCCCGGGGGTCCTAGCGCCCGAGCAGTTCTTC; CDR3 protein: CASSPGVLAPEQFF
clone size: many; J gene: TRBJ1-1; V gene: TRBV7-9; D gene: .; CDR3 DNA: TGTGCCAGCAGCTTAGCGCTAGGGGGGAATGAAGCTTTCTTT; CDR3 protein: CASSLALGGNEAFF
clone size: .; J gene: TRBJ2-3; V gene: TRBV10-3; D gene: TRBD2; CDR3 DNA: TGTGCCATCAACTCAACTCTAGCGGCTAGCACAGATACGCAGTATTTT; CDR3 protein: CAINSTLAASTDTQYF
clone size: .; J gene: TRBJ2-2; V gene: TRBV5-1; D gene: TRBD1; CDR3 DNA: TGCGCCAGCATGGGACAGTACTCGAACACCGGGGAGCTGTTTTTT; CDR3 protein: CASMGQYSNTGELFF
clone size: many; J gene: TRBJ2-7; V gene: TRBV9; D gene: .; CDR3 DNA: TGTGCCAGCAGCGTAGAGATCCTTTCGGAGCAGTACTTC; CDR3 protein: CASSVEILSEQYF
clone size: few; J gene: TRBJ2-7; V gene: TRBV7-9; D gene: .; CDR3 DNA: TGTGCCAGCAGCTACCCCGGACAGCCATACGAGCAGTACTTC; CDR3 protein: CASSYPGQPYEQYF
clone size: many; J gene: TRBJ2-1; V gene: TRBV7-2; D gene: TRBD2; CDR3 DNA: TGTGCCAGCAGCCCAGCCGGGACTAGAGCCTACAATGAGCAGTTCTTC; CDR3 protein: CASSPAGTRAYNEQFF
clone size: few; J gene: TRBJ1-1; V gene: TRBV11-2; D gene: .; CDR3 DNA: TGTGCCAGCAGCTTATCCGGGGACCACACTGAAGCTTTCTTT; CDR3 protein: CASSLSGDHTEAFF
clone size: many; J gene: TRBJ2-7; V gene: TRBV7-3; D gene: .; CDR3 DNA: TGTGCCAGCAGCTTACCGGGACGGGTATACGAGCAGTACTTC; CDR3 protein: CASSLPGRVYEQYF
clone size: many; J gene: TRBJ2-1; V gene: TRBV6-6; D gene: .; CDR3 DNA: TGTGCCAGCAGTTACCTAGAAGGCGAGCAGTTCTTC; CDR3 protein: CASSYLEGEQFF
clone size: .; J gene: TRBJ2-3; V gene: TRBV27; D gene: .; CDR3 DNA: TGTGCCAGCAGTCCATTCTGGGGTAGCACAGATACGCAGTATTTT; CDR3 protein: CASSPFWGSTDTQYF
clone size: .; J gene: TRBJ2-3; V gene: TRBV19; D gene: .; CDR3 DNA: TGTGCCAGTAGTTTCCACAGGGCAGATACGCAGTATTTT; CDR3 protein: CASSFHRADTQYF
clone size: many; J gene: TRBJ1-3; V gene: TRBV7-2; D gene: .; CDR3 DNA: TGTGCCAGCAGCTTAGATACTTCCCACTCTGGAAACACCATATATTTT; CDR3 protein: CASSLDTSHSGNTIYF
clone size: .; J gene: TRBJ1-5; V gene: TRBV6-5; D gene: .; CDR3 DNA: TGTGCCAGCAGTTACTCCGATCGGGGAATTCCTTTTAGCAATCAGCCCCAGCATTTT; CDR3 protein: CASSYSDRGIPFSNQPQHF
clone size: few; J gene: TRBJ1-5; V gene: TRBV3-1; D gene: .; CDR3 DNA: TGTGCCAGCAGTGGGGGACGGGGTGGCAATCAGCCCCAGCATTTT; CDR3 protein: CASSGGRGGNQPQHF
clone size: few; J gene: TRBJ2-7; V gene: TRBV18; D gene: TRBD1; CDR3 DNA: TGTGCCAGCTCAGGGGACAGGGCATCGGGAACGTACGAGCAGTACTTC; CDR3 protein: CASSGDRASGTYEQYF